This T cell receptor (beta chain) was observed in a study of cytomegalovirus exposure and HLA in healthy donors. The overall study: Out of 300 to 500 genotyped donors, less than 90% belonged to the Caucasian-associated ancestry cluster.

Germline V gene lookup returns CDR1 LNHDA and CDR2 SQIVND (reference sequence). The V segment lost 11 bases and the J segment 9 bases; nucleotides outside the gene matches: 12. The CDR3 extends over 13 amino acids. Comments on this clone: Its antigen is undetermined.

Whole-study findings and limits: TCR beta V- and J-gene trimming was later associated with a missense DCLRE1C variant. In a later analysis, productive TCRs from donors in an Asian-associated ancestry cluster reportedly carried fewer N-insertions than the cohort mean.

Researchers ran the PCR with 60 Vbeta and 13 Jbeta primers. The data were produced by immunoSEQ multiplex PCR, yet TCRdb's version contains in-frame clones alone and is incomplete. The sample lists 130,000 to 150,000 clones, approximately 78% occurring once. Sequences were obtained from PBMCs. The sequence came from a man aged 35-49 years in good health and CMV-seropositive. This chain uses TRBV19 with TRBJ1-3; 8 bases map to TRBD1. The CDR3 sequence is CAGRTGPGGTIYF. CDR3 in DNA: TGTGCCGGAAGGACAGGGCCCGGGGGCACCATATATTTT.